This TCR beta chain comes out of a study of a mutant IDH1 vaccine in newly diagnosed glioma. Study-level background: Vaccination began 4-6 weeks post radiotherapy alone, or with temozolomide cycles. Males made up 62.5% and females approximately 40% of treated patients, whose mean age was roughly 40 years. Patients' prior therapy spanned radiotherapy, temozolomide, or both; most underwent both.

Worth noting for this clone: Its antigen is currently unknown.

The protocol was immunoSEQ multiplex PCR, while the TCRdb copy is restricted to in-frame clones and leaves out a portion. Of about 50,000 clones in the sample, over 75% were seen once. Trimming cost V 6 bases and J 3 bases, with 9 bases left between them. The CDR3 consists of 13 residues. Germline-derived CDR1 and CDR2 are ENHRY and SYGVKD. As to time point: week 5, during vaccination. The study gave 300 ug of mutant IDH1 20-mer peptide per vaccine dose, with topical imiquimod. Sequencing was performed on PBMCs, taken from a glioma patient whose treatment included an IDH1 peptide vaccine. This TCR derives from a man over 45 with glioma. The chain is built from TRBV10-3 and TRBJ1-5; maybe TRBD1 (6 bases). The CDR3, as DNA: TGTGCCATCAGGCACAGGGACAATCAGCCCCAGCATTTT. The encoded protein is CAIRHRDNQPQHF.